This TCR beta chain was observed in a study of T cells after yellow fever vaccination. Germline loops: CDR1 GTSNPN, CDR2 SVGIG (reference sequence). V lost 2 bases to trimming and J lost 0 bases, with 7 bases between them. The CDR3 loop spans 13 amino acids. It was through 5'RACE template switching that TCR cDNA was made, with a universal primer site and UMIs added. Each CDR3 protein gets one entry after TCRdb re-called the 5' RACE reads with MiXCR. Among about 160,000 distinct CDR3 sequences listed, 6% to 7.5% were seen once. This chain links TRBV30 with TRBJ1-1; no reliable D call. The input for sequencing was CD4+ T cells sorted from PBMCs, taken roughly 5 days after the first yellow fever vaccination. This sequence was found in a man between 18 and 29 years old who received the YFV17D yellow fever vaccine. The CDR3 nucleotides are TGTGCCTGGAGTAACGGACTGAACACTGAAGCTTTCTTT. This gives the protein CAWSNGLNTEAFF.